This T cell receptor beta chain was captured in a study of blood T cell repertoires in COVID-19. Study-level information: The origin of the acute and convalescent COVID-19 samples was the United States, Italy and Spain. Nucleic acid was either cDNA or gDNA, and it came from T cells, B-cell-depleted T cells, or PBMCs.

This CDR3 is built from 17 residues. From germline, CDR1 is LGHNA and CDR2 YNFKEQ. Original handling: Estimation of nucleated cell counts was performed using reference gene primer amplification. Sequencing was performed with immunoSEQ multiplex PCR; in TCRdb, only in-frame clones are kept and a portion is missing. The D gene and trimming were derived from the DNA, and the V and J assignments and clone size from that table. The sample has 110,000 or so clones, roughly three quarters seen once. This clone has just a few counts. The junction shows a germline mismatch at one end, possibly a read error. This TCR derives from a human donor in a cohort sampled during active COVID-19. Source material: peripheral blood. This rearrangement joins TRBV4-2 to TRBJ2-5, with 10 nucleotides matching TRBD2. The DNA for the CDR3 is TGTGCCAGCAGCCAAGAAGTGGGGGTCTCTAGCGGGGGTCTCTTTCACTTC. Residues: CASSQEVGVSSGGLFHF.